This paragraph reports one TCR beta chain. As yet, its antigen is unknown. These data come from a study of T cell responses to AZD1222 COVID-19 vaccine. This table comes from immunoSEQ multiplex PCR, and its TCRdb copy is limited to in-frame clones, with some not included. The table records roughly 150,000 clones, about 91% of them present only once. Overall study results and limits: Regions 160-218 and 743-854 held dominance among vaccine-associated CD4 TCRs, which spanned spike. Within unmutated variant regions lay the reported targets of nearly half of spike-specific TCRs.

The CDR3 covers 16 residues. Germline trimming cut 0 bases from V and 3 bases from J; bases unmatched to any gene: 3. Germline-derived CDR1 and CDR2 are ENHRY and SYGVKD. The specimen was peripheral blood, collected on day 0 of AZD1222 vaccination. The chain is built from TRBV10-3 and TRBJ1-5; 9 bases match TRBD1. This receptor was obtained from an adult in good health. CDR3 in amino acids: CAISESGQGPNQPQHF. DNA of the CDR3: TGTGCCATCAGTGAGTCGGGACAGGGCCCCAATCAGCCCCAGCATTTT.